This T cell receptor (beta chain) was found in a study of long-term antiretroviral therapy in people with HIV. Study-level background: When the earliest samples were collected, ART was typically delayed until CD4 counts fell.

Running of the v3.0 immunoSEQ assay took place at survey level. The table came from immunoSEQ multiplex PCR; TCRdb's copy has only in-frame clones and leaves some out. The sample lists around 21,000 clones, over 75% seen once, with around 8.4% in the top ten. Study-level points and caveats: Blood obtained between about 2004 and 2017 may reflect older ART regimens.

Germline V lookup: CDR1 MNHEY, CDR2 SVGAGI. CDR3 length: 16 amino acids. V lost 2 bases to trimming and J lost 6 bases, with 18 bases between them. A word on this clone: The antigen is unknown.

From each donor, at least one pre-ART PBMC sample and at least two post-ART PBMC samples were obtained. The clonotype originates from a man younger than 30 with HIV. The source material was unsorted PBMCs, sampled 0.2 years before starting antiretroviral therapy. The chain recombines TRBV6-5 with TRBJ2-3; D gene uncertain. The DNA of the CDR3 is TGTGCCAGCAGTTACGGGCTTCGGAGCTCCGCGGATACGCAGTATTTT. It translates to CASSYGLRSSADTQYF.